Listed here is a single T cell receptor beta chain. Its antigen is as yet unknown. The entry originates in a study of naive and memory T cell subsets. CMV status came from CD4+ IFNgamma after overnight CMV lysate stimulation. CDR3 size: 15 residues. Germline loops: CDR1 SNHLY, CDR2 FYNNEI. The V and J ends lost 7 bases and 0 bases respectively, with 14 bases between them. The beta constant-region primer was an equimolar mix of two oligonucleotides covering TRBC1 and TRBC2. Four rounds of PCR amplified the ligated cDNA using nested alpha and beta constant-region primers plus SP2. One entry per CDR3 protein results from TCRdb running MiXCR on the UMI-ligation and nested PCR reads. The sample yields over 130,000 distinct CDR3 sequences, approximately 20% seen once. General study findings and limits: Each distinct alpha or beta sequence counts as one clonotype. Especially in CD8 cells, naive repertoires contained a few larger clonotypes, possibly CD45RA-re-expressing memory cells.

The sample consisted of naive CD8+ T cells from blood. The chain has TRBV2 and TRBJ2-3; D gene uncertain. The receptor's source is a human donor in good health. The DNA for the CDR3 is TGTGCCAGCACCGAATGGCAGTCTAGCACAGATACGCAGTATTTT. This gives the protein CASTEWQSSTDTQYF.